The entry that follows covers one T cell receptor beta chain sequence. The CDR3 sequence is 17 residues long. V dropped 4 bases and J dropped 0; count of bases not matched to a gene: 7. Germline V gives CDR1 LGHDT, CDR2 YNNKEL (reference sequence). As for treatment: roughly 19 received Ad26.COV2.S at low or high dose, single or two shots; 5 received placebo; per-sample allocation not given. The study sampled participants on day 63 after the first vaccine or placebo injection. These data come from a study of Ad26.COV2.S vaccination and SARS-CoV-2 variants. The overall study: Donor joined the COV1001 Ad26.COV2.S trial arm.

This table comes from immunoSEQ multiplex PCR, and its TCRdb copy is limited to in-frame clones, with some not included. Found here are 400,000 or so clones, more than 85% of them singletons; the top ten hold 3.5%. The source was peripheral blood, collected in a trial of Ad26.COV2.S vaccine versus placebo. The chain joins TRBV3-1 (or the pseudogene TRBV3-2) to TRBJ1-3; 9 bases agree with TRBD1. The receptor's source is a person aged 18-60 years who received the Ad26.COV2.S COVID-19 vaccine or a placebo. DNA for the CDR3: TGTGCCAGCAGCCGGCCCTTGACAGGGGGCTCTGGAAACACCATATATTTT. This translates into CASSRPLTGGSGNTIYF.